This T cell receptor beta chain is from a study of T cell repertoires in cytomegalovirus infection. Study overall: Through public TCR beta signatures, both CMV infection and matching HLA type were indicated. Overall study findings and caveats: Summed public TCR beta family frequency identified CMV carriers bearing the relevant HLA. CMV-specific HLA-C-restricted TCR beta clonotypes dominated the ex vivo response.

This clonotype has a count of ten or more. Its antigen is still unknown. TCRdb reprocessed the reads via MiXCR and lists one record per CDR3 protein. The sample yields around 260,000 distinct CDR3 sequences, approximately 8.3% seen once. Germline CDR1 reads SGHTA; CDR2 reads FQGNSA. The CDR3 is 18 amino acids. V shed 4 bases and J 4 bases; nucleotides not matched to a gene: 10. The clonotype comes from a human donor in good health (CMV status not recorded). Some clones in this sample may be carry-over from other donors' samples. This chain connects TRBV7-2 to TRBJ2-6; 10 bases map to TRBD1. The source material was PBMCs. The chain's CDR3 is CASSSFPGQGFGANVLTF. In DNA, the CDR3 is TGTGCCAGCAGCTCGTTCCCGGGACAGGGGTTCGGGGCCAACGTCCTGACTTTC.